These 24 T cell receptor beta chains originate from one sample sequenced in a study of T cells in localized non-small cell lung cancer (dated by TCRdb to about 2020). Receptor libraries were prepared by the immunoSEQ multiplex PCR assay. TCRdb stores this immuneACCESS table with in-frame sequences only. Part of the clones is absent; in the studies checked, under half of the shortfall reflects unresolved V genes, and no reason is known for the rest. The sample table shows some 24,000 clones, and approximately 92% are seen once. Roughly 15% of the sample is held by the ten biggest clonotypes. The source material was peripheral blood, sampled before any cancer treatment. These receptors were taken from a man aged 35 to 69 with stage III squamous cell lung carcinoma.

The genes are TRBV18 and TRBJ1-5; 10 bases line up with TRBD1. V was pared by 0 bases and J by 6 bases, with 5 bases of the junction left unmatched. Germline CDR1 and CDR2: KGHSH and LQKENI. The CDR3 length is 16 residues. CDR3 sequence reads: CASSPPGTGVRQPQHF. The CDR3 region has the DNA TGTGCCAGCTCACCACCAGGGACAGGGGTGCGTCAGCCCCAGCATTTT.

The chain uses TRBV6-1 and TRBJ2-3; TRBD1 matches 7 bases. The germline CDR1 and CDR2 sequences are MNHNS and SASEGT. With 6 bases clipped from V and 3 bases from J, the junction kept 3 bases outside the gene matches. This CDR3 has 13 residues. CDR3 region: CASSEGQTDTQYF. In DNA, the CDR3 is TGTGCCAGCAGCGAGGGACAGACAGATACGCAGTATTTT.

CDR3 loop: CASSLGASQYEQYF. CDR3 nucleotide sequence: TGTGCCAGCAGCTTAGGTGCCAGCCAGTACGAGCAGTACTTC. The V call is TRBV7-9, the J call TRBJ2-7; D is uncertain. The CDR3 has 14 amino acids. Trimming removed 1 base from V and 4 bases from J, with 11 bases in between. CDR1 is SEHNR, CDR2 FQNEAQ, per germline (reference sequence).

V is TRBV19 and J is TRBJ2-3; TRBD2 is a possible D gene (5 bases). Germline V gives CDR1 LNHDA, CDR2 SQIVND (reference sequence). The length of the CDR3 is 14 residues. V lost 5 bases and J lost 0, with 9 bases in between. Here the CDR3 reads CASSESGSTDTQYF. CDR3 sequence (DNA): TGTGCCAGTAGTGAGAGCGGTAGCACAGATACGCAGTATTTT.

The chain's CDR3 is CASRLGTKILDEQFF. The DNA of the CDR3 is TGTGCCAGCCGACTCGGGACTAAAATTCTAGATGAGCAGTTCTTC. This chain connects TRBV11-2 to TRBJ2-1; 7 positions agree with TRBD2. Germline V CDR1 and CDR2: SGHAT, FQNNGV. V lost 8 bases, J lost 8 bases, and 15 bases stayed unmatched. CDR3 length equals 15 residues.

The chain joins TRBV7-9 to TRBJ2-1; 11 bases are shared with TRBD2. V gave up 5 bases and J gave up 7 bases; unmatched junction bases: 16. Germline V gene sequence: CDR1 SEHNR, CDR2 FQNEAQ (reference sequence). CDR3 length: 18 amino acids. This CDR3 is CASSPNPIAGGPRNEQFF. The CDR3 bases are TGTGCCAGCAGCCCCAACCCTATAGCGGGGGGGCCGAGGAATGAGCAGTTCTTC.

This chain links TRBV19 with TRBJ1-2; 7 positions agree with TRBD1. The CDR3 is 15 residues long. The ends lost 3 bases at V and 3 bases at J; junction bases unmatched: 7. Germline assignment: CDR1 LNHDA and CDR2 SQIVND (reference sequence). The CDR3 spells CASSMGTDSYYGYTF. CDR3 nucleotide sequence: TGTGCCAGTAGTATGGGGACAGACTCATACTATGGCTACACCTTC.

As for this clone: The germline gene is not matched at one end of the junction; a read error may be the cause. The CDR3 is CVSRGQGLVNEKLFF. CDR3 DNA: TGTGTCAGCAGGGGACAGGGGCTGGTTAATGAAAAACTGTTTTTT. The V call is TRBV2, the J call TRBJ1-4; 10 bases are shared with TRBD1. The CDR3 runs 15 residues. Germline values: CDR1 SNHLY, CDR2 FYNNEI.

J is TRBJ2-5 and V is TRBV11-2; D uncertain. The CDR3 sequence is 14 residues long. Germline-derived CDR1 and CDR2 are SGHAT and FQNNGV. The V end was cut by 3 bases, the J end by 5 bases, with 13 bases between. CDR3: CASSFRYTGETQYF. The CDR3 DNA is TGTGCCAGCAGCTTTAGGTACACGGGCGAGACCCAGTACTTC.

The count of this clone is one. V usage is TRBV5-4 and J usage is TRBJ2-1, with D possibly TRBD2 on 5 matching bases. CDR1 and CDR2 from the germline V gene are SGHNT and YYREEE (reference sequence). V was shortened by 0 bases and J by 6 bases, with 10 bases between the two germline ends. This CDR3 is built from 14 residues. In DNA, the CDR3 is TGTGCCAGCAGCTTGGTAATTAGCGTCAATGAGCAGTTCTTC. Translation: CASSLVISVNEQFF.

This clone has just one count. The chain employs TRBV25-1 and TRBJ2-1; D is uncertain. Germline CDR1 is MGHDK and CDR2 is SYGVNS. V shed 4 bases and J shed 5 bases, with 12 bases lying between them. The CDR3 covers 14 residues. The CDR3: CASSGVGPHNEQFF. CDR3 sequence (DNA): TGTGCCAGCAGTGGGGTAGGGCCCCACAATGAGCAGTTCTTC.

The chain couples TRBV19 to TRBJ2-3; the match to TRBD2 covers 8 bases. The junction had 5 bases not matched to a gene; V was cut back by 5 bases and J by 1 base. The CDR3 consists of 15 residues. Germline V CDR1 and CDR2: LNHDA, SQIVND (reference sequence). The CDR3 sequence is CASSAGGGRTDTQYF. DNA of the CDR3: TGTGCCAGTAGTGCAGGCGGGGGGCGCACAGATACGCAGTATTTT.

The V gene is TRBV6-4, the J gene TRBJ2-3; D gene unclear. The CDR3 is 15 residues long. V gave up 2 bases and J gave up 1 base, with 10 bases separating them. Germline V gene data show CDR1 as MRHNA and CDR2 as SNTAGT. This CDR3 is CASSDGGHRTDTQYF. The DNA of the CDR3 is TGTGCCAGCAGTGACGGTGGGCACCGCACAGATACGCAGTATTTT.

The J gene is TRBJ2-1, the V gene TRBV11-2, with a possible D match to TRBD2 (5 bases). The V end was cut by 1 base, the J end by 9 bases, with 13 bases between. CDR3 length equals 14 residues. Looked up from germline, CDR1 is SGHAT and CDR2 is FQNNGV. The DNA for the CDR3 is TGTGCCAGCAGCTTAGTGGTTGTCCGGGGTGAGCAGTTCTTC. Protein sequence: CASSLVVVRGEQFF.

This chain joins TRBV9 and TRBJ1-1; possible D gene TRBD1, 6 bases. V gave up 4 bases and J gave up 1 base, with 23 bases separating them. The V gene's germline CDR1 is SGDLS and CDR2 YYNGEE. The length of the CDR3 is 18 residues. CDR3 DNA: TGTGCCAGCAGCTTCCAGCCGGGACACCCAATCGGGAACACTGAAGCTTTCTTT. Protein product: CASSFQPGHPIGNTEAFF.

This clone occurred once. The CDR3 DNA sequence: TGCGCCAGCAGCCCCTCACTAGCGATCGTGGAGCTGTTTTTT. Translated, it gives CASSPSLAIVELFF. The V call is TRBV5-1, the J call TRBJ2-2; 7 bases map to TRBD2. The germline V gene encodes CDR1 SGHRS and CDR2 YFSETQ. The CDR3 covers 14 residues. Trimming removed 4 bases from V and 10 bases from J; junction bases left unmatched: 10.

DNA of the CDR3: TGTGCCACCCACAGGGTTCAGGAGACCCAGTACTTC. Its protein product is CATHRVQETQYF. The chain has TRBV6-1 and TRBJ2-5, with D possibly matching TRBD1 (6 bases). The CDR3 extends over 12 amino acids. Looked up from germline, CDR1 is MNHNS and CDR2 is SASEGT. V was shortened by 10 bases and J by 5 bases, with 14 bases between the two germline ends.

The chain combines TRBV5-4 with TRBJ2-7; TRBD2 matches 9 bases. The CDR3 loop spans 17 amino acids. CDR1 and CDR2 (germline): SGHNT, YYREEE (reference sequence). V was pared by 6 bases and J by 2 bases, with 15 bases of the junction left unmatched. The CDR3, as DNA: TGTGCCAGCACCCCCGGGGGAACTAGCGGGTTGCCCTACGAGCAGTACTTC. The encoded protein is CASTPGGTSGLPYEQYF.

The gene calls are TRBV9 and TRBJ2-7; a possible D gene is TRBD2 (5 bases). The CDR3 is made up of 14 amino acids. The V gene's germline CDR1 is SGDLS and CDR2 YYNGEE. Trimming left V 0 bases short and J 0 bases short, with 7 bases between. This CDR3 is CASSVVGSSYEQYF. In DNA form, the CDR3 reads TGTGCCAGCAGCGTAGTAGGGAGCTCCTACGAGCAGTACTTC.

This sequence joins TRBV6-6 and TRBJ2-1; a possible D gene is TRBD2 (5 bases). This CDR3 contains 13 residues. V lost 6 bases to trimming and J lost 15 bases, with 21 bases between them. The germline gives CDR1 MNHNY, CDR2 SVGAGI (reference sequence). In DNA, the CDR3 is TGTGCCAGCAGCTCCGGCCTCACTAGAGACCTGTTCTTC. Protein product: CASSSGLTRDLFF.

The V call is TRBV5-5, the J call TRBJ1-1, with D possibly being TRBD1 (6 bases). V lost 4 bases to trimming and J lost 0 bases, with 16 bases between them. CDR1 and CDR2 from the germline V gene are SGHKS and YYEKEE (reference sequence). The CDR3 contains 16 residues. CDR3 residues: CASSKARGPMNTEAFF. For the CDR3, the DNA is TGTGCCAGCAGCAAGGCCAGGGGACCGATGAACACTGAAGCTTTCTTT.

CDR3 nucleotides: TGTGCCAGCAGTGAAAAAGGGAGCGGGAGGGATTCCTACAATGAGCAGTTCTTC. This sequence encodes CASSEKGSGRDSYNEQFF. This sequence joins TRBV6-1 and TRBJ2-1; 10 nucleotides match TRBD2. The CDR3 runs 18 residues. Germline loops: CDR1 MNHNS, CDR2 SASEGT. Unmatched junction bases numbered 8, after V lost 2 bases and J lost 1 base.

The chain uses TRBV5-1 and TRBJ1-4, with D perhaps matching TRBD1 (6 bases). The CDR3 is 15 residues long. CDR1 and CDR2 (germline): SGHRS, YFSETQ. The germline V and J ends were trimmed by 2 bases and 8 bases, with 16 bases remaining between them. The DNA of the CDR3 is TGCGCCAGCAGCTTCTCCGGACAGAATACCGAAAAACTGTTTTTT. Its protein is CASSFSGQNTEKLFF.

CDR3 sequence: CASSQATGIGEQFF. The DNA for the CDR3 is TGTGCCAGCAGCCAAGCTACAGGGATCGGTGAGCAGTTCTTC. The gene calls are TRBV14 and TRBJ2-1; tentatively, D is TRBD1 (6 bases). Between the trimmed V and J ends, which lost 1 base and 9 bases, there was a span of 13 bases. CDR1 SGHDN and CDR2 FVKESK come from the germline V gene. This CDR3 comprises 14 residues.